Following are 16 T cell receptor beta chains from one sample sequenced in a study of cytomegalovirus exposure and HLA in healthy donors. PCR employed 60 Vbeta and 13 Jbeta primers. Data came from immunoSEQ multiplex PCR; TCRdb stores just in-frame clones and leaves some out. The sample has roughly 130,000 clones, about three quarters seen once. The sample comprised PBMCs. The receptors shown here come from a human donor in good health.

The rearrangement uses TRBV4-3 and TRBJ2-7, with unresolved D. This CDR3 region has 12 residues. The V end lost 4 bases, the J end lost 7 bases, and 11 bases lay between the germline ends. CDR1 and CDR2 from the germline V gene are LGHNA and YSLEER. This CDR3 reads CASSPEAGEQYF. The CDR3 DNA follows: TGCGCCAGCAGCCCCGAAGCCGGTGAGCAGTACTTC.

This chain connects TRBV15 to TRBJ2-5; TRBD1 is a possible D gene (5 bases). The V gene's germline CDR1 is LNHNV and CDR2 YYDKDF (reference sequence). Trimming left V 1 base short and J 5 bases short, with 14 bases between. This CDR3 region has 15 residues. CDR3 DNA: TGTGCCACCAGCAGAGTGGCAGACCCAGGGGAGACCCAGTACTTC. Amino acid sequence: CATSRVADPGETQYF. Variable domain in full (rest from reference TRBV15 and TRBJ2-5): DAMVIQNPRYQVTQFGKPVTLSCSQTLNHNVMYWYQQKSSQAPKLLFHYYDKDFNNEADTPDNFQSRRPNTSFCFLDIRSPGLGDTAMYLCATSRVADPGETQYFGPGTRLLVL.

The CDR3 region has the DNA TGTGCAAGTCGCTTACCTCTACTAGCGGGGGGGCCGATCAGGTCCCAAGAGACCCAGTACTTC. Its translation: CASRLPLLAGGPIRSQETQYF. The chain recombines TRBV12-2 with TRBJ2-5; TRBD2 reflects the table's D call only, with no check against the DNA. TRBV12-2 has pseudogene status. This CDR3 comprises 21 residues.

J is TRBJ2-7 and V is TRBV28; D unclear. CDR1 MDHEN and CDR2 SYDVKM come from the germline V gene. The V gene lost 1 base and the J gene lost 0 bases, with 7 bases spanning the gap. The CDR3 spans 14 residues. In nucleotides, the CDR3 is TGTGCCAGCAGTTTATATCCTAACTCCTACGAGCAGTACTTC. Translation: CASSLYPNSYEQYF. Full variable domain (remainder filled in from reference TRBV28 and TRBJ2-7): DVKVTQSSRYLVKRTGEKVFLECVQDMDHENMFWYRQDPGLGLRLIYFSYDVKMKEKGDIPEGYSVSREKKERFSLILESASTNQTSMYLCASSLYPNSYEQYFGPGTRLTVT.

The J gene is TRBJ2-1, the V gene TRBV27; D possibly corresponds to TRBD1 (6 bases). Trimming cost V 4 bases and J 10 bases, with 26 bases left between them. This CDR3 spans 17 amino acids. The V gene's germline CDR1 is MNHEY and CDR2 SMNVEV (reference sequence). The CDR3 reads CASSYNPRTSRGREQFF. CDR3 in DNA: TGTGCCAGCAGTTACAACCCCCGGACTTCCAGGGGTAGGGAGCAGTTCTTC.

The genes are TRBV27 and TRBJ1-6; the D gene is possibly TRBD1 (6 bases). This CDR3 has 19 amino acids. The germline V gene encodes CDR1 MNHEY and CDR2 SMNVEV (reference sequence). The V gene lost 5 bases and the J gene lost 3 bases, with 23 bases spanning the gap. The CDR3 loop reads CASSTHGQIPNYYNSPLHF. In nucleotides, the CDR3 is TGTGCCAGCAGTACGCACGGACAGATCCCAAACTACTATAATTCACCCCTCCACTTT.

There are a few counts of this clone. The gene calls are TRBV29-1 and TRBJ2-1; 10 nucleotides match TRBD2. The CDR3 totals 12 residues. Trimming at V came to 6 bases and at J to 6 bases, leaving 2 bases not matched to a gene. The germline V gene encodes CDR1 SQVTM and CDR2 ANQGSEA. The DNA for the CDR3 is TGCAGCGTCAAGCGGGGGGGCAATGAGCAGTTCTTC. Its protein is CSVKRGGNEQFF.

The rearrangement links TRBV27 to TRBJ1-4; no firm D call. The germline V and J ends were trimmed by 3 bases and 4 bases, with 9 bases remaining between them. Germline values: CDR1 MNHEY, CDR2 SMNVEV (reference sequence). The CDR3 runs 14 residues. The CDR3 loop reads CASSFAGYNEKLFF. In DNA form, the CDR3 reads TGTGCCAGCAGTTTTGCAGGTTATAATGAAAAACTGTTTTTT.

The chain has TRBV27 and TRBJ1-3; no definite D call. CDR3 length: 15 amino acids. Germline values: CDR1 MNHEY, CDR2 SMNVEV (reference sequence). V was cut by 3 bases and J by 3 bases, with 12 bases left in between. CDR3 region: CASSFPRFLGNTIYF. The DNA for the CDR3 is TGTGCCAGCAGTTTCCCCCGTTTCCTTGGAAACACCATATATTTT.

The chain combines TRBV7-2 with TRBJ2-3, with 8 bases that match TRBD2. CDR1 and CDR2 from the germline V gene are SGHTA and FQGNSA. The CDR3 runs 15 residues. Trimming cost V 3 bases and J 6 bases; bases outside gene matches: 8. CDR3 bases: TGTGCCAGCAGCTTTGGGGCTAGCGGGTGGGATACGCAGTATTTT. It codes for CASSFGASGWDTQYF.

This clone was recorded only once. The chain links TRBV9 to TRBJ2-3; 9 nucleotides agree with TRBD2. Trimming at V came to 4 bases and at J to 3 bases, leaving 9 bases not matched to a gene. The CDR3 consists of 16 residues. Germline CDR1 reads SGDLS; CDR2 reads YYNGEE. For the CDR3, the DNA is TGTGCCAGCAGCCCGCTGAGCGGGGGGCCTACAGATACGCAGTATTTT. Amino acid sequence: CASSPLSGGPTDTQYF.

The chain couples TRBV11-2 to TRBJ2-5; 7 bases line up with TRBD2. CDR3 size: 14 residues. CDR1 is SGHAT, CDR2 FQNNGV, per germline. With 2 bases clipped from V and 5 bases from J, the junction kept 5 bases outside the gene matches. The CDR3 nucleotides read TGTGCCAGCAGCTTACGGACTAGTGGGGAGACCCAGTACTTC. The encoded protein is CASSLRTSGETQYF.

This chain connects TRBV5-4 to TRBJ2-1; 12 nucleotides agree with TRBD2. V was pared by 0 bases and J by 9 bases, with 7 bases of the junction left unmatched. Germline assignment: CDR1 SGHNT and CDR2 YYREEE (reference sequence). The CDR3 contains 16 residues. CDR3 amino acids: CASSLAGTSGLGEQFF. The CDR3 DNA is TGTGCCAGCAGCTTGGCCGGGACTAGCGGGCTAGGTGAGCAGTTCTTC.

This clone appeared a single time. The gene calls are TRBV6-5 and TRBJ2-1; 9 bases map to TRBD1. The junction had 8 bases not matched to a gene; V was cut back by 2 bases and J by 9 bases. This CDR3 contains 15 residues. Germline V gene data show CDR1 as MNHEY and CDR2 as SVGAGI. Written as DNA, the CDR3 is TGTGCCAGCAGTTACGTAGGGACAGGGAGGGCTGAGCAGTTCTTC. This encodes CASSYVGTGRAEQFF.

This chain connects TRBV6-5 to TRBJ1-1; 9 bases are a match to TRBD1. The CDR3 length is 16 residues. Germline trimming cut 2 bases from V and 0 bases from J; bases unmatched to any gene: 4. Germline CDR1 and CDR2: MNHEY and SVGAGI. This CDR3 reads CASSYVGTGLNTEAFF. Written as DNA, the CDR3 is TGTGCCAGCAGTTACGTGGGGACAGGGCTGAACACTGAAGCTTTCTTT.

The chain couples TRBV5-1 to TRBJ2-2; 8 bases match TRBD1. Per germline, CDR1 SGHRS and CDR2 YFSETQ. V shed 2 bases, J shed 6 bases, and the junction held 6 bases outside the gene matches. The length of the CDR3 is 15 residues. The CDR3 here is CASSLGQGVAGELFF. The CDR3 DNA follows: TGCGCCAGCAGCTTAGGACAGGGAGTAGCCGGGGAGCTGTTTTTT.